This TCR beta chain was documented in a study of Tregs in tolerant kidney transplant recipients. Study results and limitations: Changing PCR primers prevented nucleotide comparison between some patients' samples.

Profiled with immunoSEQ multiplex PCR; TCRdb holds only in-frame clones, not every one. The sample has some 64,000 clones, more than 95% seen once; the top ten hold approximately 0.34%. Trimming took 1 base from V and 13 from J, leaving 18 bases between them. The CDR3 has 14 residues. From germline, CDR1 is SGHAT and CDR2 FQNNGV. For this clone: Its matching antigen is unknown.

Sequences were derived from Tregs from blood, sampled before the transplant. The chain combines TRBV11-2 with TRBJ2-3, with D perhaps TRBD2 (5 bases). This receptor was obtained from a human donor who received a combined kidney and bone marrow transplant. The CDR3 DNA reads TGTGCCAGCAGCTTAGCCTCGACCACTAGTAGGAAGTATTTT. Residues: CASSLASTTSRKYF.